The clone carrying this T cell receptor (beta chain) has at least ten counts. Looked up from germline, CDR1 is SGHNT and CDR2 is YYREEE (reference sequence). The length of the CDR3 is 14 residues. V shed 0 bases and J shed 6 bases, with 11 bases lying between them. A second PCR, run for about 7 to 11 cycles, used a sample-barcoded 5' primer plus a J-beta primer mix. Each CDR3 protein is one row after TCRdb ran MiXCR on the 5' RACE reads. The table lists hundreds of thousands of distinct CDR3 sequences, under 30% of them singletons. This sample is drawn from a study of blood T cells in healthy people across ages.

Sequenced sample: blood. This sequence joins TRBV5-4 and TRBJ2-3; possibly TRBD1 or TRBD2 for D (6 bases each). This receptor was taken from a woman at least 80 years old in good health. The CDR3 region is CASSLGGAGDTQYF. The CDR3 nucleotides read TGTGCCAGCAGCTTGGGGGGGGCAGGTGATACGCAGTATTTT.